One and the same sample provided the 8 T cell receptor beta chains below, sequenced in a study of tumor-infiltrating lymphocytes in oesophageal squamous cell carcinoma. One entry per CDR3 protein, called by TCRdb with MiXCR from the PCR reads. The table shows some 22,000 distinct CDR3 sequences, with more than 30% occurring only once. Sequences were obtained from esophageal tumor tissue. The receptors derive from a male donor with esophageal squamous cell carcinoma.

The chain combines TRBV20-1 with TRBJ2-7, with 14 nucleotides matching TRBD2. The length of the CDR3 is 13 residues. Germline CDR1 DFQATT, CDR2 SNEGSKA (reference sequence). V shed 7 bases and J 7 bases; nucleotides not matched to a gene: 6. CDR3 coding DNA: TGCAGTGAGGGACTAGCGGGAGTCTTTGAGCAGTACTTC. This translates into CSEGLAGVFEQYF.

In this sample, this clonotype turned up many times. The V and J genes are TRBV5-6 and TRBJ2-1; 11 positions agree with TRBD2. Near its end, the DNA agrees better with TRBJ2-7, so the J call may be wrong. The CDR3 spans 17 residues. Germline values: CDR1 SGHDT, CDR2 YYEEEE. CDR3 bases: TGTGCCAGCAGCTTGCGGGCTAGCGGGAGGCGGGTAGGTGAGCAGTACTTC. It yields the protein CASSLRASGRRVGEQYF.

The chain combines TRBV5-6 with TRBJ2-3, with TRBD2 identical over 10 bases. This CDR3 contains 15 residues. V shed 6 bases, J shed 2 bases, and the junction held 6 bases outside the gene matches. Germline V gene lookup returns CDR1 SGHDT and CDR2 YYEEEE. CDR3 region: CASKLLAGITDTQYF. The CDR3 nucleotides are TGTGCCAGCAAACTACTAGCGGGAATCACAGATACGCAGTATTTT.

By share, this clonotype counts as medium-sized. The chain combines TRBV27 with TRBJ2-2; D may be TRBD1 (6 bases). Per the germline V gene, CDR1 is MNHEY and CDR2 is SMNVEV (reference sequence). Trimming stripped 6 bases from V and 2 bases from J, with 13 bases between. The CDR3 runs to 15 residues. CDR3: CASSRSDRNTGELFF. The CDR3 DNA reads as TGTGCCAGCAGCAGATCGGACAGAAACACCGGGGAGCTGTTTTTT.

On this clonotype: Because it lacks the conserved phenylalanine or tryptophan at the end, this CDR3 is likely a read error. The DNA is omitted, as the CDR3 cannot be located on it reliably, and the CDR3 follows TCRdb's listing. The chain is built from TRBV7-6 and TRBJ2-7. The CDR3 is 14 residues long, counting both termini. The V gene's germline CDR1 is SGHVS and CDR2 FNYEAQ. CDR3 in amino acids: CASSLAGSEQFFGS.

Concerning this clonotype: An end of the junction does not agree with germline; a read error may underlie this. The chain combines TRBV11-2 with TRBJ1-4; the D is unclear. Germline CDR1 SGHAT, CDR2 FQNNGV. CDR3 size: 16 residues. CDR3 protein: CASSPSASATNEKLFF. In DNA, the CDR3 is TGTGCCAGCAGCCCTTCGGCGAGTGCAACTAATGAAAAACTTTTTTTT.

This clonotype was recorded at least ten times. The rearrangement joins TRBV6-1 to TRBJ1-1; no clear D. The CDR3 spans 14 residues. The germline V gene has CDR1 MNHNS and CDR2 SASEGT. The V gene lost 6 bases and the J gene lost 0 bases, with 11 bases spanning the gap. The CDR3 nucleotides are TGTGCCAGCAGCCTCCAGTTGATGAACACTGAAGCTTTCTTT. This codes for CASSLQLMNTEAFF.

The chain links TRBV7-2 to TRBJ2-6; D not resolved. Deletions cut 5 bases from V and 3 bases from J, with 5 bases between. Per germline, CDR1 SGHTA and CDR2 FQGNSA. This CDR3 is 13 amino acids long. The CDR3 DNA is TGTGCCAGCAGCCCAATTGGGGCCAACGTCCTGACTTTC. Its translation: CASSPIGANVLTF. The variable domain in full, with the rest retrieved from reference TRBV7-2 and TRBJ2-6, is GAGVSQSPSNKVTEKGKDVELRCDPISGHTALYWYRQSLGQGLEFLIYFQGNSAPDKSGLPSDRFSAERTGGSVSTLTIQRTQQEDSAVYLCASSPIGANVLTFGAGSRLTVL.